Shown below are 20 T cell receptor beta chains from a single sample sequenced in a study of CXCR3-negative and CXCR3-positive naive CD8 T cells (dated by TCRdb to the late 2010s). These reads were obtained on a NextSeq 550. The Human TCR Profiling Kit (MiLaboratory) was used to make UMI-labeled 5' RACE TRB cDNA libraries. After reprocessing by TCRdb, each CDR3 protein sequence is one entry, and no DNA is given. This sample's table has entries for about 8,000 distinct CDR3 sequences. The ten largest account for 1% to 1.4% of the sample. Sequenced: naive CXCR3- CD8+ T cells from blood. Interpreted using the paper, the cell subset or site label stands for: CD45RO-CCR7+CD27+CD95- naive CD8+ T cells lacking CXCR3 (TNR3-). These receptors originate from a human donor in good health. Some clones in this sample may be carry-over from other donors' samples.

Its frequency marks this clonotype as medium-sized. This chain links TRBV4-1 with TRBJ2-1; TCRdb calls TRBD1, which cannot be checked without DNA. The length of the CDR3 is 17 residues. Per germline, CDR1 MGHRA and CDR2 YSYEKL. CDR3 sequence reads: CASSHPWGQSSYNEQFF.

This clonotype is deemed medium-sized by its frequency. The chain recombines TRBV29-1 with TRBJ1-1. Germline-derived CDR1 and CDR2 are SQVTM and ANQGSEA. This CDR3 region has 13 residues. The chain's CDR3 is CSVDDRLTTEAFF.

According to its frequency, this clonotype is medium-sized (0.01 to 0.1%). The genes are TRBV29-1 and TRBJ2-1; TCRdb outputs TRBD2, but without DNA this stays unchecked. This CDR3 is built from 13 residues. Germline values: CDR1 SQVTM, CDR2 ANQGSEA. CDR3 in amino acids: CSATGTSGIVQFF.

The V gene is TRBV6-6, the J gene TRBJ2-1; TCRdb outputs TRBD2, but without DNA this stays unchecked. The CDR3 is 13 amino acids. Germline V CDR1 and CDR2: MNHNY, SVGAGI (reference sequence). The CDR3 spells CASRPGLVHEQFF.

The chain carries TRBV29-1 and TRBJ2-3; TCRdb outputs TRBD2, but without DNA this stays unchecked. Germline V gene sequence: CDR1 SQVTM, CDR2 ANQGSEA. CDR3 length: 13 amino acids. CDR3 in amino acids: CSGRGLTTDTQYF.

The chain joins TRBV4-2 to TRBJ2-3. This CDR3 has 15 amino acids. Germline CDR1 reads LGHNA; CDR2 reads YNFKEQ. CDR3 in amino acids: CASSQDVLATDTQYF.

The chain is built from TRBV28 and TRBJ2-2; TCRdb proposes TRBD2, but this gene call is untestable without DNA. The CDR3 runs to 14 residues. CDR1 and CDR2 (germline): MDHEN, SYDVKM. CDR3 amino acids: CASSYGTRTGELFF.

The chain recombines TRBV29-1 with TRBJ2-1; TCRdb indicates TRBD1, and absent DNA this call remains unverified. The CDR3 contains 16 residues. Germline assignment: CDR1 SQVTM and CDR2 ANQGSEA. Here the CDR3 reads CSVTLPGTPTGGEQFF.

This chain connects TRBV20-1 to TRBJ2-7; without DNA, the TCRdb call of TRBD2 cannot be checked. Germline V lookup: CDR1 DFQATT, CDR2 SNEGSKA (reference sequence). This CDR3 has 14 residues. CDR3 region: CSAGETSPNYEQYF.

This clonotype is labeled medium-sized (0.01 to 0.1%) based on frequency. V usage is TRBV7-9 and J usage is TRBJ2-3; TCRdb designates TRBD2, a call that cannot be tested without DNA. CDR3 length equals 15 residues. Germline CDR1 and CDR2: SEHNR and FQNEAQ (reference sequence). The CDR3 here is CASSPAAVSTDTQYF.

This chain's CDR3 is CTPQDSNTGELFF. The chain couples TRBV29-1 to TRBJ2-2; the TRBD1 assignment by TCRdb is unverifiable without DNA. The germline gives CDR1 SQVTM, CDR2 ANQGSEA. This CDR3 region has 13 residues.

Its frequency marks this clonotype as medium-sized. This chain uses TRBV9 with TRBJ1-2. The germline V gene encodes CDR1 SGDLS and CDR2 YYNGEE. This CDR3 has 15 residues. CDR3 loop: CASSVGAEANYGYTF.

The chain uses TRBV29-1 and TRBJ2-1; the D gene TCRdb calls, TRBD2, cannot be checked with no DNA. From germline, CDR1 is SQVTM and CDR2 ANQGSEA. The CDR3 covers 16 residues. The CDR3 reads CSVRGSGTSRYNEQFF.

Frequency places this clonotype as medium-sized. This chain uses TRBV7-2 with TRBJ2-1; the D call from TCRdb, TRBD1, cannot be confirmed without DNA. CDR1 and CDR2 from the germline V gene are SGHTA and FQGNSA. The CDR3 is made up of 15 amino acids. This CDR3 is CASSFPLGGGNEQFF.

This clonotype is classed as medium-sized by frequency. This sequence joins TRBV4-2 and TRBJ1-3. This CDR3 comprises 16 residues. Germline loops: CDR1 LGHNA, CDR2 YNFKEQ. The CDR3 spells CASSQDRRNSGNTIYF.

This chain uses TRBV14 with TRBJ2-7; the TCRdb call, TRBD1, lacks DNA for checking. The CDR3 is 16 amino acids. Per the germline V gene, CDR1 is SGHDN and CDR2 is FVKESK. CDR3 residues: CASSHFFGDTVYEQYF.

Its frequency marks this clonotype as medium-sized. J is TRBJ2-1 and V is TRBV2; the TCRdb D gene call, TRBD2, has no DNA to confirm it. This CDR3 has 19 amino acids. Germline assignment: CDR1 SNHLY and CDR2 FYNNEI. Here the CDR3 reads CASSGSGLAGVRIINEQFF.

The chain joins TRBV6-5 to TRBJ2-1; TCRdb selects TRBD2, and the lack of DNA leaves this call unchecked. Per germline, CDR1 MNHEY and CDR2 SVGAGI. This CDR3 is 14 amino acids long. CDR3 sequence: CASKATTSEHEHFF.

Judged by frequency, this clonotype is medium-sized. The rearrangement links TRBV20-1 to TRBJ2-3; the D call from TCRdb, TRBD1, cannot be confirmed without DNA. CDR3 size: 14 residues. Germline V gene lookup returns CDR1 DFQATT and CDR2 SNEGSKA (reference sequence). The CDR3 is CSASLGQSTDTQYF.

This chain links TRBV20-1 with TRBJ2-7; TCRdb calls TRBD1, which cannot be checked without DNA. CDR3 length: 15 residues. CDR1 and CDR2 from the germline V gene are DFQATT and SNEGSKA (reference sequence). CDR3 sequence: CSARGFRGGSYEQYF.